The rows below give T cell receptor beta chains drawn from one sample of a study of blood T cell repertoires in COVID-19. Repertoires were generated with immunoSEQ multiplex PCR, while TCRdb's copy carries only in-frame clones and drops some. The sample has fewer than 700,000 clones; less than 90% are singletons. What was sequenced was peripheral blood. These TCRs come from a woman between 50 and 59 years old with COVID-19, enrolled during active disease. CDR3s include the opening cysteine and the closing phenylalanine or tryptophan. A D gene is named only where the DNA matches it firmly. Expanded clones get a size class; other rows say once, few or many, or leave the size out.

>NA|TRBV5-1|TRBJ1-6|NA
CASSLEGRGDSPLHF
TGCGCCAGCAGCTTGGAAGGCAGGGGCGATTCACCCCTCCACTTT
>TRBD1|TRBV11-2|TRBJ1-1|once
CASSARQGRNTEAFF
TGTGCCAGCAGCGCCCGACAGGGGAGGAACACTGAAGCTTTCTTT
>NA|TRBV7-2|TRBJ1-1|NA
CASSLDQGTYTEAFF
TGTGCCAGCAGCTTAGATCAGGGGACCTACACTGAAGCTTTCTTT
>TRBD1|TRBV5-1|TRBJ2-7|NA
CASSGTADYEQYF
TGCGCCAGCTCGGGGACAGCGGACTACGAGCAGTACTTC
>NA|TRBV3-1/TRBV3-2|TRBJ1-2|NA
CASSQGDYGYTF
TGTGCCAGCAGCCAAGGAGACTATGGCTACACCTTC
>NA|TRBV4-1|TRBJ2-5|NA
CASSHGAGRETQYF
TGCGCCAGCAGCCATGGGGCAGGACGGGAGACCCAGTACTTC
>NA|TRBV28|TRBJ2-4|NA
CASRTGQGGNIQYF
TGTGCCAGCAGAACTGGACAGGGAGGGAACATTCAGTACTTC
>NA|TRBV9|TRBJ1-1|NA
CASSPWRDAEAFF
TGTGCCAGCAGCCCTTGGAGGGATGCTGAAGCTTTCTTT
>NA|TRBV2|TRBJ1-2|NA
CASRGLGGYTF
TGTGCCAGCAGGGGACTAGGTGGCTACACCTTC
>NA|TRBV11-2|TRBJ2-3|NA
CASSRDRDTQYF
TGTGCCAGCAGCCGCGATAGAGATACGCAGTATTTT
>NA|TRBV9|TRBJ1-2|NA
CASSVDGQNYGYTF
TGTGCCAGCAGCGTAGACGGACAGAACTATGGCTACACCTTC
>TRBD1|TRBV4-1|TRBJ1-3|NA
CASSQDLVRVRTGNSGNTIYF
TGCGCCAGCAGCCAAGATCTCGTTCGGGTCCGGACAGGCAACTCTGGAAACACCATATATTTT
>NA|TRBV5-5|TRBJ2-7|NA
CASSLAQGYNEQYF
TGTGCCAGCAGCTTGGCACAGGGTTACAACGAGCAGTACTTC
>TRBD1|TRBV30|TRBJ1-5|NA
CAWSHKQGWNQPQHF
TGTGCCTGGAGCCACAAACAGGGGTGGAATCAGCCCCAGCATTTT
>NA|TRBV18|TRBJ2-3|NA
CASSPLAGRITDTQYF
TGTGCCAGCTCACCCCTGGCAGGGAGGATCACAGATACGCAGTATTTT
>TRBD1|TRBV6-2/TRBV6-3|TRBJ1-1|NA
CASSRTGGTEAFF
TGTGCCAGCAGTCGCACAGGGGGCACTGAAGCTTTCTTT